The 3 T cell receptor beta chains listed next were all sequenced from one sample in a study of T cell responses to AZD1222 COVID-19 vaccine. Clones were sequenced by immunoSEQ multiplex PCR, and TCRdb holds only the in-frame ones, with some missing. The repertoire has 95,000 to 150,000 clones, roughly 84% of them found once; the top ten carry about 1.2%. The sample in question was peripheral blood, obtained on day 0 of AZD1222 vaccination. These TCRs come from an adult in good health.

The V call is TRBV19, the J call TRBJ2-5, with 8 bases lining up with TRBD2. Germline-derived CDR1 and CDR2 are LNHDA and SQIVND (reference sequence). J was trimmed by 3 bases and V by 5 bases; bases with no gene match: 5. CDR3 size: 14 residues. The CDR3 nucleotides are TGTGCCAGTAGTGTGACTAGCGCAAAAGAGACCCAGTACTTC. Its protein product is CASSVTSAKETQYF.

This clone has just one count. The gene calls are TRBV4-1 and TRBJ2-7; 10 bases are a match to TRBD1. From germline, CDR1 is MGHRA and CDR2 YSYEKL. V gave up 0 bases and J gave up 6 bases; unmatched junction bases: 5. This CDR3 spans 15 amino acids. DNA of the CDR3: TGCGCCAGCAGCCAAGACGGGACAGGGGTGGCCGAGCAGTACTTC. Protein sequence: CASSQDGTGVAEQYF.

This chain connects TRBV6-2 or TRBV6-3 to TRBJ2-5, with 8 bases identical to TRBD2. CDR1 and CDR2 from the germline V gene are MNHEY and SVGEGT. This CDR3 has 15 residues. The V gene end was trimmed by 6 bases and the J gene end by 4 bases; junction bases not matched to a gene: 10. CDR3 amino acids: CASSEGLVLGETQYF. The DNA for the CDR3 is TGTGCCAGCAGCGAGGGACTAGTTTTAGGAGAGACCCAGTACTTC.